One and the same sample provided the 26 T cell receptor beta chains below, sequenced in a study of T-cell memory formation after mild COVID-19. TCRdb fed the 5' RACE reads into MiXCR, producing one record per CDR3 protein. The sample contains 250,000 to 400,000 distinct CDR3 sequences, 14% of which appear only once. The sequenced sample consisted of PBMCs or a T cell subset sorted from them (not recorded which). These receptors came from a man younger than 35 who had mild COVID-19 (a few samples of this study predate the infection). Cell type and time point are not known.

This rearrangement joins TRBV29-1 to TRBJ2-1; D ambiguous. Trimming took off 2 bases at V and 2 bases at J, with 7 bases between the two ends. CDR1 SQVTM and CDR2 ANQGSEA come from the germline V gene. The CDR3 contains 13 residues. The CDR3 nucleotides read TGCAGCGTTGAAAGGGTGACCTACAATGAGCAGTTCTTC. Translating gives CSVERVTYNEQFF.

This clonotype was recorded once. V and J are TRBV12-3 or TRBV12-4 and TRBJ1-1, with D tentatively TRBD1 (5 bases). The V end was cut by 2 bases, the J end by 7 bases, with 8 bases between. This CDR3 is built from 12 residues. CDR3 sequence (DNA): TGTGCCAGCAGTTTATCCGGGGGTGAAGCTTTCTTT. Translated: CASSLSGGEAFF.

This chain connects TRBV4-1 to TRBJ1-1; no clear D. V shed 3 bases and J shed 5 bases, with 10 bases lying between them. From germline, CDR1 is MGHRA and CDR2 YSYEKL. This CDR3 comprises 13 residues. The chain's CDR3 is CASSHRIRTEAFF. In DNA form, the CDR3 reads TGCGCCAGCAGCCACAGGATTCGGACTGAAGCTTTCTTT.

This clonotype was seen a handful of times. V usage is TRBV7-9 and J usage is TRBJ1-1; D gene unclear. From germline, CDR1 is SEHNR and CDR2 FQNEAQ (reference sequence). Trimming stripped 6 bases from V and 4 bases from J, with 15 bases between. This CDR3 region has 14 residues. As DNA, the CDR3 is TGTGCCAGCAGGCAACCCAAGTCAGGCACTGAAGCTTTCTTT. Its protein is CASRQPKSGTEAFF.

The V gene is TRBV4-2, the J gene TRBJ1-1, with D perhaps TRBD1 (6 bases). Germline values: CDR1 LGHNA, CDR2 YNFKEQ. The CDR3 has 15 residues. The V and J ends lost 4 bases and 3 bases respectively, with 15 bases between them. The CDR3 is CASSPLSGGYTEAFF. Here the CDR3 DNA reads TGTGCCAGCAGCCCCCTCTCGGGGGGCTACACTGAAGCTTTCTTT.

There are a few counts of this clonotype. The gene calls are TRBV29-1 and TRBJ1-1; TRBD1 matches 7 bases. Per the germline V gene, CDR1 is SQVTM and CDR2 is ANQGSEA. This CDR3 is built from 19 residues. V lost 3 bases and J lost 1; bases outside the gene matches: 20. The CDR3 DNA reads TGCAGCGTTGATTGGGGTTATGTATCCCCCGGGACAGAGAACACTGAAGCTTTCTTT. Amino acid sequence: CSVDWGYVSPGTENTEAFF.

This clonotype came up a few times. CDR3 nucleotides: TGCGCCAGCAGCTTGGGAGTGTATTCCGGCAGTATCTCCTACGAGCAGTACTTC. Residues: CASSLGVYSGSISYEQYF. This chain links TRBV5-1 with TRBJ2-7; D gene uncertain. V was shortened by 0 bases and J by 0 bases, with 19 bases between the two germline ends. Germline lookup yields CDR1 SGHRS and CDR2 YFSETQ. The length of the CDR3 is 18 residues.

Only a few counts were recorded for this clonotype. The chain employs TRBV12-3 or TRBV12-4 and TRBJ2-5, with 7 bases aligning to TRBD1. The trim removed 2 bases at V and 5 bases at J, leaving 5 bases unmatched. The CDR3 has 14 amino acids. CDR3 bases: TGTGCCAGCAGTTTAAGAGGGGGCCGTGAGACCCAGTACTTC. Its translation is CASSLRGGRETQYF.

Points on this clonotype: Sequence at one end of the junction differs from germline and may be a read error. The rearrangement uses TRBV7-2 and TRBJ2-1, with D tentatively TRBD1 (6 bases). The length of the CDR3 is 12 residues. Germline assignment: CDR1 SGHTA and CDR2 FQGNSA. The CDR3 DNA reads as TGTGCCAGCAGCTTAGTCAGGGGTCGGGGAATCTTC. Residues: CASSLVRGRGIF.

The chain carries TRBV20-1 and TRBJ2-1; 7 positions match TRBD2. Germline loops: CDR1 DFQATT, CDR2 SNEGSKA (reference sequence). The length of the CDR3 is 14 residues. Trimming cost V 0 bases and J 5 bases; bases outside gene matches: 4. CDR3 protein: CSARDPGGHNEQFF. For the CDR3, the DNA is TGCAGTGCTAGAGATCCGGGGGGACACAATGAGCAGTTCTTC.

About this clonotype itself: A much larger clone is a single base away; this may be a read error. V gene TRBV5-5 combines with J gene TRBJ2-4; 9 bases line up with TRBD2. The junction had 7 bases not matched to a gene; V was cut back by 2 bases and J by 7 bases. Germline assignment: CDR1 SGHKS and CDR2 YYEKEE (reference sequence). The CDR3 has 15 residues. In DNA form, the CDR3 reads TGTGCCAGCAGCTTTCTAGCGGGGAGGTCTAACATTCAGTACTTC. Translated: CASSFLAGRSNIQYF.

In its sample, this clonotype was seen many times. The chain carries TRBV25-1 and TRBJ2-1; 8 nucleotides agree with TRBD1. V lost 0 bases and J lost 8; bases outside the gene matches: 12. This CDR3 region has 17 residues. Germline V gives CDR1 MGHDK, CDR2 SYGVNS. The CDR3 is CASSEYIRDRGRDEQFF. As DNA, the CDR3 is TGTGCCAGCAGTGAATATATTCGAGACAGGGGTCGGGATGAGCAGTTCTTC.

The chain employs TRBV5-1 and TRBJ2-2; 12 nucleotides line up with TRBD2. Germline trimming cut 3 bases from V and 4 bases from J; bases unmatched to any gene: 7. This CDR3 has 17 amino acids. CDR1 is SGHRS, CDR2 YFSETQ, per germline. CDR3 bases: TGCGCCAGCAGCTCCGCTCTAGCGGGGGGGTTCACCGGGGAGCTGTTTTTT. Translating it yields CASSSALAGGFTGELFF.

The V and J genes are TRBV15 and TRBJ2-7; 7 nucleotides align to TRBD2. Looked up from germline, CDR1 is LNHNV and CDR2 is YYDKDF (reference sequence). The CDR3 sequence is 17 residues long. After removal of 0 bases from V and 2 bases from J, the junction contained 10 bases not matched to a gene. CDR3 nucleotide sequence: TGTGCCACCAGCAGAGAACGGAGTGGCGGGGGAACCTACGAGCAGTACTTC. This sequence encodes CATSRERSGGGTYEQYF.

In its sample, this clonotype was seen many times. The rearrangement links TRBV5-5 to TRBJ2-5, with D possibly being TRBD2 (6 bases). V gave up 2 bases and J gave up 3 bases, with 17 bases separating them. Germline V gives CDR1 SGHKS, CDR2 YYEKEE (reference sequence). This CDR3 contains 16 residues. The CDR3 DNA follows: TGTGCCAGCAGCTTTTTTCTCCTTGGGGGGAAAGAGACCCAGTACTTC. Translation gives CASSFFLLGGKETQYF.

This clonotype has a handful of counts. The gene calls are TRBV29-1 and TRBJ2-5, with 10 bases identical to TRBD1. From germline, CDR1 is SQVTM and CDR2 ANQGSEA. V trimming: 6 bases; J trimming: 5 bases; junction bases outside the gene matches: 9. This CDR3 comprises 14 residues. The CDR3, as DNA: TGCAGCGTCGCAGGGGGACAGGGGAGCGAGACCCAGTACTTC. Translating gives CSVAGGQGSETQYF.

This clonotype was detected only a few times. The chain recombines TRBV7-7 with TRBJ2-7; no firm D call. The CDR3 has 14 residues. Trimming took 3 bases from V and 8 from J, leaving 17 bases between them. Germline-derived CDR1 and CDR2 are SSHAT and FNYEAQ (reference sequence). CDR3 in amino acids: CASSFRPITEQQYF. CDR3 nucleotides: TGTGCCAGCAGCTTTCGCCCTATTACTGAGCAGCAGTACTTC.

V and J are TRBV4-2 and TRBJ2-1; 10 bases are shared with TRBD2. Looked up from germline, CDR1 is LGHNA and CDR2 is YNFKEQ. Unmatched junction bases numbered 2, after V lost 3 bases and J lost 0 bases. The CDR3 extends over 16 amino acids. In nucleotides, the CDR3 is TGTGCCAGCAGCCATAGCGGGGGGAACTCCTACAATGAGCAGTTCTTC. It translates to CASSHSGGNSYNEQFF.

The rearrangement joins TRBV18 to TRBJ2-3, with 7 bases aligning to TRBD1. The CDR3 spans 16 residues. Germline V gene sequence: CDR1 KGHSH, CDR2 LQKENI. Trimming removed 0 bases from V and 1 base from J; junction bases left unmatched: 4. The CDR3 coding sequence is TGTGCCAGCTCACCACCAACAGGGGCTGGCACAGATACGCAGTATTTT. This gives the protein CASSPPTGAGTDTQYF.

In DNA form, the CDR3 reads TGTGCCAGCTCCGGGGACCCAAATCAGCCCCAGCATTTT. Residues: CASSGDPNQPQHF. The J gene is TRBJ1-5, the V gene TRBV11-2, with D possibly matching TRBD1 (5 bases). This CDR3 contains 13 residues. V lost 8 bases and J lost 4, with 12 bases in between. Germline CDR1 reads SGHAT; CDR2 reads FQNNGV.

This clonotype was found a few times. J is TRBJ2-1 and V is TRBV5-1; TRBD2 aligns across 8 bases. Trimming cost V 0 bases and J 10 bases; bases outside gene matches: 9. This CDR3 contains 15 residues. In germline, CDR1 is SGHRS, CDR2 YFSETQ. CDR3 loop: CASSLAAGGPREQFF. In nucleotides, the CDR3 is TGCGCCAGCAGCTTGGCTGCGGGGGGCCCACGGGAGCAGTTCTTC. Combining the CDR3 with reference TRBV5-1 and TRBJ2-1 gives the whole variable domain KAGVTQTPRYLIKTRGQQVTLSCSPISGHRSVSWYQQTPGQGLQFLFEYFSETQRNKGNFPGRFSGRQFSNSRSEMNVSTLELGDSALYLCASSLAAGGPREQFFGPGTRLTVL.

J is TRBJ2-7 and V is TRBV7-9; 8 bases align to TRBD1. V shed 5 bases, J shed 0 bases, and the junction held 6 bases outside the gene matches. Germline CDR1 is SEHNR and CDR2 is FQNEAQ (reference sequence). CDR3 size: 15 residues. The CDR3 region has the DNA TGTGCCAGCAGCCAAGACAGGGGAAACTCCTACGAGCAGTACTTC. Translation gives CASSQDRGNSYEQYF.

This clonotype was counted only a few times. The chain is built from TRBV24-1 and TRBJ1-1; 8 positions agree with TRBD1. This CDR3 region has 15 residues. Germline V gene lookup returns CDR1 KGHDR and CDR2 SFDVKD. Trimming removed 5 bases from V and 5 bases from J; junction bases left unmatched: 9. Here the CDR3 reads CATSADGQGGTEAFF. For the CDR3, the DNA is TGTGCCACCAGTGCCGATGGACAGGGTGGAACTGAAGCTTTCTTT.

This clonotype was recorded at least ten times. V gene TRBV7-2 combines with J gene TRBJ2-5; D gene unclear. V lost 0 bases, J lost 5 bases, and 7 bases lay in between. The CDR3 has 13 residues. The germline V gene encodes CDR1 SGHTA and CDR2 FQGNSA. The CDR3 DNA sequence: TGTGCCAGCAGCTTAGCCCAAGTGGAGACCCAGTACTTC. Translating gives CASSLAQVETQYF.

This clonotype turned up a few times. This chain links TRBV5-4 with TRBJ1-4; 9 bases match TRBD1. The CDR3 length is 14 residues. V trimming: 4 bases; J trimming: 7 bases; junction bases outside the gene matches: 5. Germline assignment: CDR1 SGHNT and CDR2 YYREEE (reference sequence). CDR3 sequence reads: CASSLQGASEKLFF. In DNA form, the CDR3 reads TGTGCCAGCAGCCTACAGGGGGCGAGTGAAAAACTGTTTTTT.

This clonotype has a handful of counts. The V gene is TRBV20-1, the J gene TRBJ1-2; no clear D gene. CDR3 size: 13 residues. Germline V gene sequence: CDR1 DFQATT, CDR2 SNEGSKA (reference sequence). Between the trimmed V and J ends, which lost 4 bases and 3 bases, there was a span of 12 bases. The CDR3 protein is CSANSPGDYGYTF. The DNA of the CDR3 is TGCAGTGCTAACAGCCCCGGGGACTATGGCTACACCTTC.